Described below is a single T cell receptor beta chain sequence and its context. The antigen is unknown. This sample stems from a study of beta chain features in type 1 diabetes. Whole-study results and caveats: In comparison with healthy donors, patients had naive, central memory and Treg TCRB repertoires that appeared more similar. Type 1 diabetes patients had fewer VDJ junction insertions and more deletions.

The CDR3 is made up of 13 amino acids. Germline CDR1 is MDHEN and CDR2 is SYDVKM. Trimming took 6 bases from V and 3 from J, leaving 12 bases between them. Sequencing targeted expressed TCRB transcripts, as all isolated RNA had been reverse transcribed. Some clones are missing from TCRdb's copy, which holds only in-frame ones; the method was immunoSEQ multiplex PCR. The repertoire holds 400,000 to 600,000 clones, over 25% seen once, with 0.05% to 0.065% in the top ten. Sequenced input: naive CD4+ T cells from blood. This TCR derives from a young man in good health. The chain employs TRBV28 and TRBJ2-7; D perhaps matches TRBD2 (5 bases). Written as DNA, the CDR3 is TGTGCCAGCAGCTCGGACTGGGTCTACGAGCAGTACTTC. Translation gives CASSSDWVYEQYF. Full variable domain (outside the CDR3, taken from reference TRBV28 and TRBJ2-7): DVKVTQSSRYLVKRTGEKVFLECVQDMDHENMFWYRQDPGLGLRLIYFSYDVKMKEKGDIPEGYSVSREKKERFSLILESASTNQTSMYLCASSSDWVYEQYFGPGTRLTVT.